Listed below are T cell receptor beta chains from one sample, sequenced in a study of chemoradiotherapy in HPV16-positive cancers. Clones were read by immunoSEQ multiplex PCR, and TCRdb kept only the in-frame ones, dropping some. The table records 9,000 to 13,000 clones, around 68% of them present only once. The material was obtained from a patient who underwent chemoradiotherapy. Every receptor here comes from a human donor with HPV-associated anogenital cancer. The CDR3 runs from the conserved cysteine through the conserved F or W. A D gene is named only where the DNA matches it firmly. Some rows have no size entry. The others give once, few or many, or a class for an expanded clone.

cdr3_aa v_call clone_size d_call
CASSYPGFEAFF TRBV6-5 once -
CASSPSPGTRWNQPQHF TRBV19 - -
CASRRTGRTDTQYF TRBV2 few TRBD1
CASSQDRGGGVKETQYF TRBV4-3 - TRBD2
CASSQVWDTSSYNSPLHF TRBV4-1 - -
CASSRRGTGRVNTIYF TRBV28 - TRBD1
CASRRDRATYNEKLFF TRBV6-6 few TRBD1
CAWKVNRGNEKLFF TRBV30 - TRBD1
CASSAGTRPFTNSPLHF TRBV25-1 - -
CASSLRGSSTEAFF TRBV27 - -
CASEGSNTEAFF TRBV6-6 - -
CSARETGKAFF TRBV20-1 once -
CASSLRSDRGLSAGNTIYF TRBV7-2 - TRBD1
CASSQALVPLGTQYF TRBV14 - -
CASSQIQRDEKLFF TRBV19 few -
CASSRGLPPSNYGYTF TRBV27 - TRBD1
CASSLWAGNTGELFF TRBV7-8 - -
CASSLVGGGTGGSPLHF TRBV5-4 - TRBD1
CASHLRDYGYTF TRBV19 few -
CASRRTFNYGYTF TRBV28 few -
CASSSGTVYGYTF TRBV27 - TRBD1
CASSIVASASYEQYF TRBV19 - -
CASNRGGRQFF TRBV6-5 few -
CASSARDRGMQPQHF TRBV2 - TRBD1
CAWKKPDGDNQPQHF TRBV30 - -
CASSFLMNTEAFF TRBV7-9 - -
CASSPREQFGYTF TRBV7-2 - -
CASTLRDRVETQYF TRBV13 - TRBD1
CASSLGGAYTEAFF TRBV5-4 - -
CASSVNRVIEAFF TRBV7-8 - -
CASSEDGLDNQPQHF TRBV2 - -
CASSRRTGGPDTQYF TRBV10-1 - TRBD1
CASRAQGSSYNEQFF TRBV7-9 - TRBD1
CASSAVGAKGNTIYF TRBV6-1 few -
CASRGAAVYNEQFF TRBV2 few -
CATSRAKGPDAEAFF TRBV15 - -
CASRGDLRDYGYTF TRBV5-1 - -
CASSTRTSGSTVYNEQFF TRBV19 - TRBD2
CASSLEAGMNTEAFF TRBV11-3 - -
CASSREGTWPQHF TRBV7-2 large -
CASSPGTGTMSNQPQHF TRBV5-1 - TRBD1
CASSFRPSSMQYF TRBV5-5 few -
CASSSPGGGTYNEQFF TRBV11-3 - TRBD2
CASSEAGTGWGKLFF TRBV6-1 - TRBD1
CASSEQQGIGGQPQHF TRBV2 - TRBD1
CASSQPNRDQPQHF TRBV19 - -